The rows below give T cell receptor beta chains drawn from one sample of a study of blood T cell repertoires in COVID-19. Sequencing was performed with immunoSEQ multiplex PCR; in TCRdb, only in-frame clones are kept and a portion is missing. Counted here are tens of thousands of clones, more than 65% occurring once; the ten biggest clones make up about 22%. Sequences were obtained from peripheral blood. The origin of the receptors is a woman aged 60-70 years with acute or convalescent COVID-19. CDR3s include the opening cysteine and the closing phenylalanine or tryptophan. The D gene is left open where the match is weak. Only some rows state a clone size, as once, few, many or a class for expanded clones.

j_gene	abundance	v_gene	len	d_gene	CDR3nt	CDR3aa
TRBJ1-1	NA	TRBV5-1	14	NA	TGCGCCAGCAGCTTGGAGGGGCGGAACACTGAAGCTTTCTTT	CASSLEGRNTEAFF
TRBJ2-1	NA	TRBV2	12	NA	TGTGCCAGCAAACAGGGCGGTGGTGAGCAGTTCTTC	CASKQGGGEQFF
TRBJ1-1	few	TRBV10-2	13	NA	TGCGCCAGCAGACAGAGAGTGAACACTGAAGCTTTCTTT	CASRQRVNTEAFF
TRBJ1-4	once	TRBV7-8	16	NA	TGTGCCAGCAGCTTAAACCTACAGGGTGCGACTGAAAAACTGTTTTTT	CASSLNLQGATEKLFF
TRBJ1-1	NA	TRBV2	16	TRBD1	TGTGCCAGCAGCTCCCGGGACAGGGGGCGAGGCACTGAAGCTTTCTTT	CASSSRDRGRGTEAFF
TRBJ1-4	NA	TRBV27	13	NA	TGTGCCAGCAGTTGGGACAATAATGAAAAACTGTTTTTT	CASSWDNNEKLFF
TRBJ1-2	NA	TRBV19	12	NA	TGTGCCAGTAAGGAGACCAACTATGGCTACACCTTC	CASKETNYGYTF
TRBJ2-1	few	TRBV7-7	16	TRBD1	TGTGCTAGCAGCCCAGGGACAGGGGGTTCCTACAATGAGCAGTTCTTC	CASSPGTGGSYNEQFF
TRBJ2-7	NA	TRBV5-6	14	TRBD1	TGTGCCAGCAGCCCCCGGGACAGGTCCTACGAGCAGTACTTC	CASSPRDRSYEQYF
TRBJ1-2	NA	TRBV15	15	TRBD1	TGTGCCACCAGCGGACCGGGACAGGGCCTGGGGGGCTACACCTTC	CATSGPGQGLGGYTF
TRBJ2-5	NA	TRBV9	17	TRBD2	TGTGCCAGCAGCGAGGGGACTAGCGGGGGGCTCCAAGAGACCCAGTACTTC	CASSEGTSGGLQETQYF
TRBJ1-5	NA	TRBV14	17	NA	TGTGCCAGCAGCCAAGAGTGGGACACCGAAGCTAATCAGCCCCAGCATTTT	CASSQEWDTEANQPQHF
TRBJ2-3	NA	TRBV7-2	14	NA	TGTGCCAGCAGTTCCGGGGGGCCGGGAGATACGCAGTATTTT	CASSSGGPGDTQYF
TRBJ1-1	NA	TRBV5-1	15	TRBD1	TGCGCCAGCAGCTGGGGACAGTCCATGAACACTGAAGCTTTCTTT	CASSWGQSMNTEAFF
TRBJ2-2	NA	TRBV9	17	TRBD1	TGTGCCAGCAGCGTGATTTCCGGACAGGGAAAAACCGGGGAGCTGTTTTTT	CASSVISGQGKTGELFF
TRBJ2-2	few	TRBV5-1	18	NA	TGCGCCAGCAGCTTGTGGCGGAGGGGAGAACCGAACACCGGGGAGCTGTTTTTT	CASSLWRRGEPNTGELFF
TRBJ2-6	NA	TRBV19	16	TRBD1	TGTGCCAGTAGGGGACAGGGGTTGTTTGGGGCCAACGTCCTGACTTTC	CASRGQGLFGANVLTF
TRBJ2-7	once	TRBV6-2/TRBV6-3	13	NA	TGTGCCAGCAGCCGGGGGCAAGACGTCGAGCAGTACTTC	CASSRGQDVEQYF
TRBJ2-1	NA	TRBV27	15	NA	TGTGCCAGCAGTTTATCAGATTCGCGGTACAATGAGCAGTTCTTC	CASSLSDSRYNEQFF
TRBJ2-3	few	TRBV20-1	14	TRBD1	TGCAGTGCTAGTCCGGGACAGGGGACGGATACGCAGTATTTT	CSASPGQGTDTQYF
TRBJ2-3	NA	TRBV10-1	15	NA	TGCGCCAGCAGTGAAGTCGCGGCCCTCTCAGATACGCAGTATTTT	CASSEVAALSDTQYF
TRBJ2-3	NA	TRBV5-1	14	TRBD2	TGCGCCAGCAGTACAGGCGGGGGGTTGGATACGCAGTATTTT	CASSTGGGLDTQYF
TRBJ2-2	NA	TRBV2	14	NA	TGTGCCAGCGGGGCGGCTTCGAACACCGGGGAGCTGTTTTTT	CASGAASNTGELFF
TRBJ2-1	NA	TRBV5-1	16	NA	TGCGCCAGCAGCCCATGGGGGGACGAGAACGTAGATGAGCAGTTCTTC	CASSPWGDENVDEQFF
TRBJ2-1	NA	TRBV7-7	15	NA	TGTGCTAGCAGCTTAGTACAGGCTGCCTTCAATGAGCAGTTCTTC	CASSLVQAAFNEQFF
TRBJ2-5	NA	TRBV7-9	17	NA	TGTGCCAGCAGCTCGCCTTCGACTGAGAGATGGCAAGAGACCCAGTACTTC	CASSSPSTERWQETQYF
TRBJ2-3	NA	TRBV5-4	13	NA	TGTGCCAGTTGGGGGGGGCACACAGATACGCAGTATTTT	CASWGGHTDTQYF
TRBJ2-7	NA	TRBV30	13	TRBD1	TGTGCCTGGAGTGGGGACAGCTCCTACGAGCAGTACTTC	CAWSGDSSYEQYF
TRBJ2-5	NA	TRBV3-1/TRBV3-2	15	TRBD2	TGTGCCAGCAGCCAAACTAGCGGGGCCCAAGAGACCCAGTACTTC	CASSQTSGAQETQYF
TRBJ2-2	NA	TRBV7-3	20	TRBD2	TGTGCCAGCAGCTTAACCCCCCCCCTAGCGGGGGAGGCGAACACCGGGGAGCTGTTTTTT	CASSLTPPLAGEANTGELFF
TRBJ2-5	once	TRBV5-1	14	NA	TGCGCCAGCAGCTTTCGGGACAAAAAAGAGACCCAGTACTTC	CASSFRDKKETQYF
TRBJ2-7	NA	TRBV7-2	13	NA	TGTGCCAGCAGCTTAGCGGACAGCTACGAGCAGTACTTC	CASSLADSYEQYF
TRBJ1-6	NA	TRBV4-3	15	TRBD1	TGCGCCAGCAGCCCTGACGGACAGGGGCTGACACCCCTCCACTTT	CASSPDGQGLTPLHF
TRBJ1-4	NA	TRBV7-2	16	NA	TGTGCCAGCAGCTTAGGAGGGGGGGCACCTAATGAAAAACTGTTTTTT	CASSLGGGAPNEKLFF
TRBJ2-3	NA	TRBV11-3	15	TRBD2	TGTGCCAGCAGCCGCGGGGGGTCTAGCACAGATACGCAGTATTTT	CASSRGGSSTDTQYF
TRBJ1-2	NA	TRBV7-6	12	NA	TGTGCCAGCAGCTTAGAAGGGGGTGGCTACACCTTC	CASSLEGGGYTF
TRBJ1-5	NA	TRBV15	15	NA	TGTGCCACCAGCAGAGACCGCAGGGACAATCAGCCCCAGCATTTT	CATSRDRRDNQPQHF
TRBJ2-7	once	TRBV30	14	NA	TGTGCCTGGACGAAAGAAAACTCCCCTCACGAGCAGTACTTC	CAWTKENSPHEQYF
TRBJ1-1	NA	TRBV30	15	TRBD1	TGTGCCTGGGGGACAGGGCTCTTCGCGAACACTGAAGCTTTCTTT	CAWGTGLFANTEAFF
TRBJ2-3	NA	TRBV30	12	TRBD2	TGTGCCTGGAGTGGAGCGGGGGATACGCAGTATTTT	CAWSGAGDTQYF
TRBJ1-2	NA	TRBV19	15	TRBD1	TGTGCCAGTAGTATGGCGAAAGGACAGGGGTATGGCTACACCTTC	CASSMAKGQGYGYTF
TRBJ2-1	few	TRBV7-3	14	TRBD1	TGTGCCAGCAGCCTCATGGGGACAGACGATGAGCAGTTCTTC	CASSLMGTDDEQFF
TRBJ1-4	NA	TRBV2	14	TRBD1	TGTGCCAGCATCGGGACAGCAACTAATGAAAAACTGTTTTTT	CASIGTATNEKLFF
TRBJ2-7	NA	TRBV4-1	15	NA	TGCGCCAGCAGCCAAGCGGAGGACGGCTCCTACGAGCAGTACTTC	CASSQAEDGSYEQYF
TRBJ1-2	NA	TRBV6-5	15	NA	TGTGCCAGCAGAAACGCCGGCGTCCGGGAGTCTGGCTACACCTTC	CASRNAGVRESGYTF
TRBJ2-3	NA	TRBV6-6	14	TRBD2	TGTGCCAGCAGCCGGGAGGGGACGACAGATACGCAGTATTTT	CASSREGTTDTQYF
TRBJ1-2	NA	TRBV4-1	13	TRBD1	TGCGCCAGCAGCCAGGACAGGCTCTATGGCTACACCTTC	CASSQDRLYGYTF
TRBJ2-3	NA	TRBV21-1	19	NA	TGTGCCAGCAGCAAAGCGCTGGCGCGGGGGGGCCCTTCCACAGATACGCAGTATTTT	CASSKALARGGPSTDTQYF
TRBJ1-2	NA	TRBV3-1/TRBV3-2	14	TRBD1	TGTGCCAGCAGCCTACAGGGGGGGGCAGGAGGCTACACCTTC	CASSLQGGAGGYTF
TRBJ2-7	NA	TRBV7-2	13	NA	TGTGCCAGCAGCCCTTTACATGGCTACGAGCAGTACTTC	CASSPLHGYEQYF
TRBJ2-1	NA	TRBV12-2	19	NA	TGTGCAAGTCGCTTAGCGAGACAACACGGACAGGGGGCAAACAATGAGCAGTTCTTC	CASRLARQHGQGANNEQFF
TRBJ2-7	once	TRBV5-3	11	NA	TGTGCCAGAAGCTTGGAAATATATCAGTACTTC	CARSLEIYQYF
TRBJ1-4	NA	TRBV7-8	15	NA	TGTGCCAGCAGCAGACGACAGGTGGTTGACGAAAAACTGTTTTTT	CASSRRQVVDEKLFF
TRBJ2-3	NA	TRBV25-1	16	TRBD2	TGTGCCAGCAGTGAACCCCGTCCGGGGGGGGCAGATACGCAGTATTTT	CASSEPRPGGADTQYF
TRBJ2-1	NA	TRBV4-3	14	NA	TGCGCCAGCAGCCAGAATGGACTCTACAATGAGCAGTTCTTC	CASSQNGLYNEQFF
TRBJ2-1	NA	TRBV5-4	15	NA	TGTGCCAGCAGCTTGGGGCAGCACAGCCTGGATGAGCAGTTCTTC	CASSLGQHSLDEQFF
TRBJ1-1	NA	TRBV19	17	TRBD1	TGTGCCAGTAGTCGCCGCTTCAGGACAGGCTTGAACACTGAAGCTTTCTTT	CASSRRFRTGLNTEAFF